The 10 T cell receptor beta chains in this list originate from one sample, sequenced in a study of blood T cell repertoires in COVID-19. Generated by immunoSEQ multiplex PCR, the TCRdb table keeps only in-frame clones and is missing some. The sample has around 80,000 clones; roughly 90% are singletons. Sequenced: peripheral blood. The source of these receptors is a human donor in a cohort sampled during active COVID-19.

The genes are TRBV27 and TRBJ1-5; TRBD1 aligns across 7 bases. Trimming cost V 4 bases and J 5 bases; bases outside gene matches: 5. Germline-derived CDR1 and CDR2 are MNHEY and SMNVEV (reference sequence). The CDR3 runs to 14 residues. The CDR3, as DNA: TGTGCCAGCAGTTCTACAGGGGCGCATCAGCCCCAGCATTTT. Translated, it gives CASSSTGAHQPQHF.

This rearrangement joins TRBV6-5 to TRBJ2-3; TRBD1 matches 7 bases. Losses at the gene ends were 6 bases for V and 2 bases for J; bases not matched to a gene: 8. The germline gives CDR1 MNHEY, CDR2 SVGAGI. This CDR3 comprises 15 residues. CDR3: CASRANTGDTDTQYF. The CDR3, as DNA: TGTGCCAGCAGGGCCAATACAGGGGACACAGATACGCAGTATTTT.

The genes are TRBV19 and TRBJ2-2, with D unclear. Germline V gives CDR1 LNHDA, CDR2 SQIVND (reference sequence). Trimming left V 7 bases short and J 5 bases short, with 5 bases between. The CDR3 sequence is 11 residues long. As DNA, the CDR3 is TGTGCCAGTACCAGGACCGGGGAGCTGTTTTTT. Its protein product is CASTRTGELFF.

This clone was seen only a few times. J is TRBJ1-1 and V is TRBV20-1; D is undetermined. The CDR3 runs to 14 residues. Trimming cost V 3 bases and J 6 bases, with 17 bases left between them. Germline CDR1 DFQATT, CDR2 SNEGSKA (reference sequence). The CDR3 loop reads CSASAFTGNAEAFF. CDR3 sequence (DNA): TGCAGTGCTAGTGCTTTCACGGGAAATGCTGAAGCTTTCTTT.

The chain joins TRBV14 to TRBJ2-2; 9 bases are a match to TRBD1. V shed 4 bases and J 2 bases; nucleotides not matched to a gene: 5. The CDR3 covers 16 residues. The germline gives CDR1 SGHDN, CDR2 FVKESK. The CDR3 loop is CASSPGTGINTGELFF. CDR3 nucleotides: TGTGCCAGCAGCCCCGGGACAGGGATAAACACCGGGGAGCTGTTTTTT.

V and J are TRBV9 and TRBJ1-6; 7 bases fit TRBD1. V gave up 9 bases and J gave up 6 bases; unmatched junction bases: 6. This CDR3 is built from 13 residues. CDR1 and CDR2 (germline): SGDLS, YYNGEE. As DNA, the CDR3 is TGTGCCACCTCAGGGGGGCTTAATTCACCCCTCCACTTT. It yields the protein CATSGGLNSPLHF.

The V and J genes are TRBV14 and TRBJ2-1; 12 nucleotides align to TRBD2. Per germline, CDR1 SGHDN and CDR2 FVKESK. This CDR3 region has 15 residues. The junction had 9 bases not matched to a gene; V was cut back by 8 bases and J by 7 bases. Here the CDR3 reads CASGGLAGKVNEQFF. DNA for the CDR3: TGTGCCAGCGGAGGACTAGCGGGAAAGGTGAATGAGCAGTTCTTC.

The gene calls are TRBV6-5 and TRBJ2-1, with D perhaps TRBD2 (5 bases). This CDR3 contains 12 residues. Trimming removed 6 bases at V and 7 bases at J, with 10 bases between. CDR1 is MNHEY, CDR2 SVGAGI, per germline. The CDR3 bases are TGTGCCAGCAGGGAGGTAGGAAATGAGCAGTTCTTC. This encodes CASREVGNEQFF.

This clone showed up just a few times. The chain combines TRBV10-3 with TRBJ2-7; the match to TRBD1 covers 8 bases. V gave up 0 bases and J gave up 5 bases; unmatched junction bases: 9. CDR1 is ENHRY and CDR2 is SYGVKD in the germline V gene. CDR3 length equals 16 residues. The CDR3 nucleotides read TGTGCCATCAGTGAGTCATCACAGGGGGGATCGGACGAGCAGTACTTC. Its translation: CAISESSQGGSDEQYF.

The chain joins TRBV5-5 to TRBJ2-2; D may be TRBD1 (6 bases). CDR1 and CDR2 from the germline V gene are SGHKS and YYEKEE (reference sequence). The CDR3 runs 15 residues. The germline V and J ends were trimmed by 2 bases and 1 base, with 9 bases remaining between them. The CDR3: CASSLGGENTGELFF. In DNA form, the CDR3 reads TGTGCCAGCAGCTTAGGGGGAGAGAACACCGGGGAGCTGTTTTTT.